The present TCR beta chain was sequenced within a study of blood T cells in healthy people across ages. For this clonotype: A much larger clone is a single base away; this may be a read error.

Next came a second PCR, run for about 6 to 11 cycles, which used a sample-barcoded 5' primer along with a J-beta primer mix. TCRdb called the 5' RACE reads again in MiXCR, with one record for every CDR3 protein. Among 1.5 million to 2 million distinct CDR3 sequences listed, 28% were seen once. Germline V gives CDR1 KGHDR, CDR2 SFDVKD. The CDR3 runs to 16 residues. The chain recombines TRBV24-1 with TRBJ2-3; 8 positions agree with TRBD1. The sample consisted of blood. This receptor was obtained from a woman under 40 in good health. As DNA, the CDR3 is TGTGCCACCAGTAATTTAGGGACAGGCTTCACAGATACGCAGTATTTT. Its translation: CATSNLGTGFTDTQYF.